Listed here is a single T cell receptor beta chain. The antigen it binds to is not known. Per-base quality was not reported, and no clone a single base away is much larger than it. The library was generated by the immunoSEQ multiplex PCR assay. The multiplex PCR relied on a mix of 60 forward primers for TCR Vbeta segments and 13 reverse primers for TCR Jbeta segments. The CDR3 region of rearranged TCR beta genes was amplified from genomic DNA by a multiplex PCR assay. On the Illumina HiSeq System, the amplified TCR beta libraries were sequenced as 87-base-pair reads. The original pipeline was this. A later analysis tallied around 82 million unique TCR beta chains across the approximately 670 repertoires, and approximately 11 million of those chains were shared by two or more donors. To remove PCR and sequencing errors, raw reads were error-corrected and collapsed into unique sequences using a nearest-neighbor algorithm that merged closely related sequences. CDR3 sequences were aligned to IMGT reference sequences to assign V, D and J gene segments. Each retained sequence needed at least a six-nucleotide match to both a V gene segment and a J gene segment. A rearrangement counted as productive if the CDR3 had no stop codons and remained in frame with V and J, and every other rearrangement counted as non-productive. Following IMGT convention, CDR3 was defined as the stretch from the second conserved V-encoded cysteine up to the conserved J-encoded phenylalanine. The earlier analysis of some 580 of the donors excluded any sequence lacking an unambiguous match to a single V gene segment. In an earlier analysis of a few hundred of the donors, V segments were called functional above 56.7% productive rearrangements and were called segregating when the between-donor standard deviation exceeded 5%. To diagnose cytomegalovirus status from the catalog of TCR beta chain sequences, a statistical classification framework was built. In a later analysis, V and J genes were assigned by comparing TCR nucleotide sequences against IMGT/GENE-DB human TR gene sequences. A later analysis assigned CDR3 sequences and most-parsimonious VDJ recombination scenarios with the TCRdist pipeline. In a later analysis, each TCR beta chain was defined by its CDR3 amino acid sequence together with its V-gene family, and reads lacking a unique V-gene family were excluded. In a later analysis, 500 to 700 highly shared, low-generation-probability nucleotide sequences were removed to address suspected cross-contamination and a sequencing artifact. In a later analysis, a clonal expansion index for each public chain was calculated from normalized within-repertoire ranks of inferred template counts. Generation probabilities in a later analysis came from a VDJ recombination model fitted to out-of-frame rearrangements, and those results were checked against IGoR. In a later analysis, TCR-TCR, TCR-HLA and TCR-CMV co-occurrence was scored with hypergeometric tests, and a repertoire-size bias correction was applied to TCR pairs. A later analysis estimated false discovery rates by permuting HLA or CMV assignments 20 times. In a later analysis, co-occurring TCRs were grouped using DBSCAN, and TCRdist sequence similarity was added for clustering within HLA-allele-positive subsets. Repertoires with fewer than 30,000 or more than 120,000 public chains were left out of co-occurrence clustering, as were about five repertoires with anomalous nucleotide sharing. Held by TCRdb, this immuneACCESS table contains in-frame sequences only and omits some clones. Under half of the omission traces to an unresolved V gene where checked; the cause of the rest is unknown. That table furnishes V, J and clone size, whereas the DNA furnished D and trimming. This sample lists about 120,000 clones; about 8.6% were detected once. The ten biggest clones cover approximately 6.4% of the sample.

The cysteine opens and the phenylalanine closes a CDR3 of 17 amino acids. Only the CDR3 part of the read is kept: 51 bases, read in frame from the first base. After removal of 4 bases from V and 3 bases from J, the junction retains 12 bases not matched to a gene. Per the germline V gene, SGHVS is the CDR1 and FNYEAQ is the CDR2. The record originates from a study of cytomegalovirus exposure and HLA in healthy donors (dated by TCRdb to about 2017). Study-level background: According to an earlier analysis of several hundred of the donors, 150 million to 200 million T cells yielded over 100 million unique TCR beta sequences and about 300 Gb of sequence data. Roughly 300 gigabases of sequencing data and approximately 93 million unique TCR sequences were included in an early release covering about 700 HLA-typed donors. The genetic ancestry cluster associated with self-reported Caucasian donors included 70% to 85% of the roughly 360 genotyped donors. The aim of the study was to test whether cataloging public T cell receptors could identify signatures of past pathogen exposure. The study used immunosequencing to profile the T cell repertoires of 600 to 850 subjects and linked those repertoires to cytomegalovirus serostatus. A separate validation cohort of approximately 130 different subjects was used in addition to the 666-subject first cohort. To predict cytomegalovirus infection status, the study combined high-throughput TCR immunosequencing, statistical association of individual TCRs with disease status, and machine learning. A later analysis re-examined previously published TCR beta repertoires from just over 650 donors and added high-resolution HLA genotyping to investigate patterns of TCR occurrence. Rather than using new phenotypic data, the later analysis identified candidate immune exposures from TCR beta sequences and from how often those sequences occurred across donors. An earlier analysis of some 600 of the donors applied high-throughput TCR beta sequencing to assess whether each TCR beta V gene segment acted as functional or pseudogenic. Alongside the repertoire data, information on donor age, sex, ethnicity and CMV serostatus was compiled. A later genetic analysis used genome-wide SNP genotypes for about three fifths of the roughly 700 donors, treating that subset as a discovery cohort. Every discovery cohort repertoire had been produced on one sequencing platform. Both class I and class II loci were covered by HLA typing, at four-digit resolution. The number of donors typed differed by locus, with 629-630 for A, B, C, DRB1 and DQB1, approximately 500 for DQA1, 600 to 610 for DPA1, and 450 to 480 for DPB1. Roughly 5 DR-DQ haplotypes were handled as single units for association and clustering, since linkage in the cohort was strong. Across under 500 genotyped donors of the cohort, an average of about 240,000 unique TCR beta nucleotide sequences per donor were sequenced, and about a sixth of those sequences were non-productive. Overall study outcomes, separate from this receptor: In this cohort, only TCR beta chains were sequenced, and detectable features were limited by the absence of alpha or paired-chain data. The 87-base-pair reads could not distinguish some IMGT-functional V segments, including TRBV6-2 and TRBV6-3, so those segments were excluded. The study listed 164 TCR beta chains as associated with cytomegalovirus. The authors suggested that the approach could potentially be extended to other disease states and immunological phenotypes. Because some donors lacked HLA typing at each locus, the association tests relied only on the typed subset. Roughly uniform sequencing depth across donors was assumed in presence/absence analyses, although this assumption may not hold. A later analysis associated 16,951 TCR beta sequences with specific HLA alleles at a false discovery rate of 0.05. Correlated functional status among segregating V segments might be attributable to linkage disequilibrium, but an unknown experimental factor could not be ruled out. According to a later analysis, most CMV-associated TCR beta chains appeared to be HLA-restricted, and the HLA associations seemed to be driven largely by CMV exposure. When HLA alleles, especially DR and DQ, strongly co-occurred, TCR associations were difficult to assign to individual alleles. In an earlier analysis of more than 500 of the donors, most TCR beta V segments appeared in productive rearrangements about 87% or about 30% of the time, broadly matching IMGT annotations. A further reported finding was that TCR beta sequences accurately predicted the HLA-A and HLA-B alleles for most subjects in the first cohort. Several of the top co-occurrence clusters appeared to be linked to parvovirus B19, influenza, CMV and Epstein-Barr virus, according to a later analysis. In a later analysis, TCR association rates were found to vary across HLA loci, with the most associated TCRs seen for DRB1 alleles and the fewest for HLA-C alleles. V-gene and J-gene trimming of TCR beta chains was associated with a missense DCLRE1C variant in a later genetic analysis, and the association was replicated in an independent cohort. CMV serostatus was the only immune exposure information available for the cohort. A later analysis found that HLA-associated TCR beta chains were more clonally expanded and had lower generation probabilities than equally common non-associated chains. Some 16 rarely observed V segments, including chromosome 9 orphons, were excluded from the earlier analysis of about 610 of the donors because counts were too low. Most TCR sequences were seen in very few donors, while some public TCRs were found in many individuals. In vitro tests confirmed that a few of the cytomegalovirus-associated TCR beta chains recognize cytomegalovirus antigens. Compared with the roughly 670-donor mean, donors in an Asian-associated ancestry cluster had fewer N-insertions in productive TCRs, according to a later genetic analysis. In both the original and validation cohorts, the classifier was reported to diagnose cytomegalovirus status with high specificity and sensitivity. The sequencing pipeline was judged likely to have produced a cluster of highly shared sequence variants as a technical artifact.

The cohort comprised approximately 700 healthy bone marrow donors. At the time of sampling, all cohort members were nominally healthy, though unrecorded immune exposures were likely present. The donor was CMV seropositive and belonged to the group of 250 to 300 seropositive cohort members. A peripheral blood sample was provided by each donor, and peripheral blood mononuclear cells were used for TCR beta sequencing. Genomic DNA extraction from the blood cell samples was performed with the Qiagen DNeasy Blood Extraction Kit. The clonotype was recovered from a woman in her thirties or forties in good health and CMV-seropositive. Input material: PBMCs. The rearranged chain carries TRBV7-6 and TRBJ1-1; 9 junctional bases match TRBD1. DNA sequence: TGTGCCAGCAGCTCGGGACAGGGATGGGACGAGGACACTGAAGCTTTCTTT. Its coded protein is CASSSGQGWDEDTEAFF.